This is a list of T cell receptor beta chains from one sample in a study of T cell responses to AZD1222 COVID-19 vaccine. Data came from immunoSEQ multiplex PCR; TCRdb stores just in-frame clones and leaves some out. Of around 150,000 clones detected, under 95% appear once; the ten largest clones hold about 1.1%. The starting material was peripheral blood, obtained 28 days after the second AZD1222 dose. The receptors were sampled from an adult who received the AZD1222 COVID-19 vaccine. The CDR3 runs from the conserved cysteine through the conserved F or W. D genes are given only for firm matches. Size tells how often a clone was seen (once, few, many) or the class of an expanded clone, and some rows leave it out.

CDR3: CASSLIQGMNTEAFF
DNA: TGTGCCAGCAGCTTAATTCAGGGGATGAACACTGAAGCTTTCTTT
size: NA
length: 15
V: TRBV7-9
D: NA
J: TRBJ1-1

CDR3: CASSKDSPREQYF
DNA: TGCGCCAGCAGCAAGGACAGCCCACGGGAGCAGTACTTC
size: NA
length: 13
V: TRBV5-1
D: NA
J: TRBJ2-7

CDR3: CASSVSLAVAQETQYF
DNA: TGTGCCAGCAGCGTTTCTCTAGCGGTAGCCCAAGAGACCCAGTACTTC
size: NA
length: 16
V: TRBV11-2
D: TRBD2
J: TRBJ2-5

CDR3: CASSPQGWVDTIYF
DNA: TGTGCCAGCAGCCCGCAGGGCTGGGTGGACACCATATATTTT
size: NA
length: 14
V: TRBV11-2
D: NA
J: TRBJ1-3

CDR3: CASSPAGATNYGYTF
DNA: TGCGCCAGCAGCCCCGCTGGAGCCACTAACTATGGCTACACCTTC
size: NA
length: 15
V: TRBV5-1
D: NA
J: TRBJ1-2

CDR3: CASRRGQTYEQYF
DNA: TGTGCCAGCAGACGGGGACAGACCTACGAGCAGTACTTC
size: few
length: 13
V: TRBV2
D: TRBD1
J: TRBJ2-7

CDR3: CASSVPRETQYF
DNA: TGTGCCAGCAGCGTACCGCGAGAGACCCAGTACTTC
size: NA
length: 12
V: TRBV9
D: NA
J: TRBJ2-5

CDR3: CASSIGGSQETQYF
DNA: TGTGCCAGTAGTATAGGCGGGTCCCAAGAGACCCAGTACTTC
size: NA
length: 14
V: TRBV19
D: NA
J: TRBJ2-5

CDR3: CASSLDTAGPQHF
DNA: TGTGCCAGCAGCTTAGACACGGCAGGGCCCCAGCATTTT
size: NA
length: 13
V: TRBV7-9
D: NA
J: TRBJ1-5

CDR3: CAWKPGQQYEQYF
DNA: TGTGCCTGGAAACCGGGACAGCAATACGAGCAGTACTTC
size: once
length: 13
V: TRBV30
D: TRBD1
J: TRBJ2-7

CDR3: CASSAWGPDNEQFF
DNA: TGTGCCAGCAGCGCCTGGGGCCCGGACAATGAGCAGTTCTTC
size: NA
length: 14
V: TRBV7-9
D: NA
J: TRBJ2-1

CDR3: CASSLTSGQISYEQYF
DNA: TGTGCCAGCAGTTTGACTAGCGGACAAATCTCCTACGAGCAGTACTTC
size: NA
length: 16
V: TRBV27
D: TRBD2
J: TRBJ2-7

CDR3: CASSLTQTYEQYF
DNA: TGTGCCAGCAGTTTAACACAGACCTACGAGCAGTACTTC
size: NA
length: 13
V: TRBV12-3/TRBV12-4
D: NA
J: TRBJ2-7

CDR3: CAINQGGAHNEQFF
DNA: TGTGCCATCAATCAGGGGGGGGCCCACAATGAGCAGTTCTTC
size: NA
length: 14
V: TRBV10-3
D: NA
J: TRBJ2-1

CDR3: CASSDLQAGSQPQHF
DNA: TGTGCCAGCAGTGACCTCCAGGCAGGGAGTCAGCCCCAGCATTTT
size: NA
length: 15
V: TRBV2
D: NA
J: TRBJ1-5

CDR3: CAISDAAEKTIYGYTF
DNA: TGTGCCATCAGTGACGCGGCAGAAAAAACCATCTATGGCTACACCTTC
size: NA
length: 16
V: TRBV10-3
D: NA
J: TRBJ1-2

CDR3: CASTLTPGQNYGYTF
DNA: TGTGCCAGTACCCTAACCCCGGGACAGAACTATGGCTACACCTTC
size: NA
length: 15
V: TRBV19
D: TRBD1
J: TRBJ1-2

CDR3: CASSFRDSAEKLFF
DNA: TGCGCCAGCAGCTTCCGGGACAGTGCTGAAAAACTGTTTTTT
size: once
length: 14
V: TRBV5-1
D: TRBD1
J: TRBJ1-4

CDR3: CASSPRHFYGYTF
DNA: TGTGCCAGCAGCCCCCGACACTTCTATGGCTACACCTTC
size: NA
length: 13
V: TRBV9
D: NA
J: TRBJ1-2

CDR3: CASSQTGGLETQYF
DNA: TGTGCCAGCAGCCAGACAGGGGGACTCGAGACCCAGTACTTC
size: NA
length: 14
V: TRBV14
D: TRBD1
J: TRBJ2-5

CDR3: CASSVDPTVSDTQYF
DNA: TGTGCCAGCAGCGTAGATCCGACAGTTTCAGATACGCAGTATTTT
size: NA
length: 15
V: TRBV9
D: NA
J: TRBJ2-3

CDR3: CASSESTSGDTGELFF
DNA: TGCGCCAGCAGTGAGTCCACTAGCGGGGACACCGGGGAGCTGTTTTTT
size: NA
length: 16
V: TRBV10-1
D: TRBD2
J: TRBJ2-2

CDR3: CASSRTTSGGTDTQYF
DNA: TGTGCCAGCTCACGAACAACTAGCGGGGGCACAGATACGCAGTATTTT
size: NA
length: 16
V: TRBV18
D: TRBD2
J: TRBJ2-3

CDR3: CASSKDYLETQYF
DNA: TGTGCCAGCAGTAAGGACTACCTGGAGACCCAGTACTTC
size: once
length: 13
V: TRBV7-9
D: NA
J: TRBJ2-5

CDR3: CASSLGGSTEAFF
DNA: TGTGCCAGCAGTTTGGGGGGTTCCACTGAAGCTTTCTTT
size: NA
length: 13
V: TRBV12-3/TRBV12-4
D: NA
J: TRBJ1-1

CDR3: CASRLDRGGVSEKLFF
DNA: TGTGCAAGTCGCTTAGACAGGGGAGGGGTTTCCGAAAAACTGTTTTTT
size: NA
length: 16
V: TRBV12-2
D: NA
J: TRBJ1-4